The 26 T cell receptor beta chains below come from one sample, sequenced in a study of blood T cell repertoires in COVID-19 (TCRdb year 2020). The method behind the library was the immunoSEQ multiplex PCR assay. In its TCRdb copy, this immuneACCESS table keeps in-frame sequences only and misses some clones. Where compared with another copy, unresolved V genes explain less than half of these, and the others have no known cause. This sample is represented by hundreds of thousands of clones; about 88% of them were singletons. The ten biggest clones cover 8% to 9.5% of the sample. Specimen: PBMCs or T cells enriched from blood (not recorded which). These receptors were taken from a woman aged 55-69 years who had recovered from COVID-19.

V and J are TRBV15 and TRBJ2-2, with a weak D call TRBD2 (5 bases). The length of the CDR3 is 14 residues. V lost 0 bases, J lost 7 bases, and 9 bases lay in between. Germline V gene data show CDR1 as LNHNV and CDR2 as YYDKDF (reference sequence). This CDR3 reads CATSREEGGGELFF. CDR3 bases: TGTGCCACCAGCAGAGAGGAAGGAGGCGGGGAGCTGTTTTTT.

This clone was counted a single time. The rearrangement uses TRBV5-1 and TRBJ1-4; D may be TRBD1 (6 bases). Germline lookup yields CDR1 SGHRS and CDR2 YFSETQ. The V and J ends lost 4 bases and 7 bases respectively, with 14 bases between them. The CDR3 length is 14 residues. The CDR3 loop is CASSPRGETEKLFF. In DNA, the CDR3 is TGCGCCAGCAGCCCCAGGGGTGAAACTGAAAAACTGTTTTTT.

The CDR3 here is CASSLAGTGDEQYV. CDR3 DNA: TGCGCCAGCAGCTTGGCCGGGACAGGGGACGAGCAGTACGTC. V gene TRBV5-1 combines with J gene TRBJ2-7; 10 nucleotides agree with TRBD1. The CDR3 totals 14 residues. Germline lookup yields CDR1 SGHRS and CDR2 YFSETQ. Trimming at V came to 0 bases and at J to 5 bases, leaving 2 bases not matched to a gene.

CDR3 nucleotides: TGTGCCAGCAGTCCCCAGGGGTTACAGCCCCAGCATTTT. Residues: CASSPQGLQPQHF. The V gene is TRBV2, the J gene TRBJ1-5; D may be TRBD1 (6 bases). V lost 5 bases and J lost 7, with 12 bases in between. This CDR3 spans 13 amino acids. Germline CDR1 SNHLY, CDR2 FYNNEI.

V usage is TRBV7-6 and J usage is TRBJ2-1; D possibly corresponds to TRBD2 (6 bases). V was shortened by 0 bases and J by 8 bases, with 8 bases between the two germline ends. Germline V gives CDR1 SGHVS, CDR2 FNYEAQ. This CDR3 is built from 13 residues. The CDR3 DNA sequence: TGTGCCAGCAGCTTAGCCGGGGGTGATGAGCAGTTCTTC. Amino acid sequence: CASSLAGGDEQFF.

The chain employs TRBV11-2 and TRBJ1-1; 7 bases match TRBD1. This CDR3 contains 18 residues. CDR1 is SGHAT, CDR2 FQNNGV, per germline. Trimming took 5 bases from V and 1 from J; bases not matched to a gene: 16. The CDR3 sequence: CASSKIFQTGPTNTEAFF. For the CDR3, the DNA is TGTGCCAGCAGCAAAATTTTTCAGACAGGGCCCACGAACACTGAAGCTTTCTTT.

The chain combines TRBV25-1 with TRBJ2-2; TRBD2 matches at 8 bases. Germline lookup yields CDR1 MGHDK and CDR2 SYGVNS. Trimming removed 3 bases from V and 6 bases from J; junction bases left unmatched: 6. CDR3 length equals 15 residues. CDR3 residues: CASSERTSLPGELFF. In DNA form, the CDR3 reads TGTGCCAGCAGTGAGCGGACTAGCCTTCCCGGGGAGCTGTTTTTT.

The table lists this clone with a count of one. V gene TRBV5-1 combines with J gene TRBJ1-1; 10 bases are a match to TRBD1. CDR1 and CDR2 from the germline V gene are SGHRS and YFSETQ. V was clipped by 0 bases and J by 5 bases; unmatched bases: 7. This CDR3 comprises 16 residues. The CDR3 DNA is TGCGCCAGCAGCTTGGGGGACAGGGGATCGTGGACTGAAGCTTTCTTT. Protein: CASSLGDRGSWTEAFF.

V is TRBV27 and J is TRBJ2-2, with D tentatively TRBD1 (5 bases). V was trimmed by 2 bases and J by 4 bases, leaving 8 bases between them. CDR3 size: 14 residues. Germline CDR1 is MNHEY and CDR2 is SMNVEV (reference sequence). The CDR3 loop is CASSLKTGTGELFF. The CDR3 DNA reads as TGTGCCAGCAGTTTAAAAACAGGCACCGGGGAGCTGTTTTTT.

The genes are TRBV5-1 and TRBJ2-1; D gene ambiguous. The CDR3 extends over 12 amino acids. The V and J ends lost 1 base and 8 bases respectively, with 7 bases between them. In germline, CDR1 is SGHRS, CDR2 YFSETQ. DNA of the CDR3: TGCGCCAGCAGCTTGCTGGCCCATGAGCAGTTCTTC. Translated, it gives CASSLLAHEQFF.

This clone appeared once. This sequence joins TRBV5-1 and TRBJ1-2; TRBD1 might be the D (5 bases). The germline gives CDR1 SGHRS, CDR2 YFSETQ. This CDR3 comprises 14 residues. Trimming took 4 bases from V and 8 from J, leaving 18 bases between them. The CDR3 DNA follows: TGCGCCAGCAGCCTGTCGGACACCCTGAGAGGCTACACCTTC. Protein sequence: CASSLSDTLRGYTF.

This clone has just one count. The chain uses TRBV3-1 (or the pseudogene TRBV3-2) and TRBJ2-1; 10 bases line up with TRBD1. This CDR3 comprises 15 residues. Germline assignment: CDR1 LGHDT and CDR2 YNNKEL (reference sequence). J lost 5 bases, V lost 4 bases, and 5 bases had no gene match. CDR3 sequence (DNA): TGTGCCAGCAGCCTTGCCGGGACAGGGGACAATGAGCAGTTCTTC. It specifies CASSLAGTGDNEQFF.

The chain recombines TRBV4-2 with TRBJ2-1; 10 bases align to TRBD2. Unmatched junction bases numbered 5, after V lost 1 base and J lost 2 bases. This CDR3 has 17 amino acids. CDR1 and CDR2 (germline): LGHNA, YNFKEQ. CDR3 coding DNA: TGTGCCAGCAGCCAAGCCGGGACTAGCGCAGCCTACAATGAGCAGTTCTTC. Translated: CASSQAGTSAAYNEQFF.

The chain carries TRBV15 and TRBJ1-5; 8 positions agree with TRBD1. With V trimmed by 5 bases and J by 6 bases, 9 bases remained unmatched. This CDR3 comprises 15 residues. From germline, CDR1 is LNHNV and CDR2 YYDKDF (reference sequence). CDR3 coding DNA: TGTGCCACCAGCGCTCGGACAGGGAGTAGTCAGCCCCAGCATTTT. As protein: CATSARTGSSQPQHF.

This chain uses TRBV19 with TRBJ1-1; D possibly corresponds to TRBD1 (5 bases). CDR3 length: 15 residues. V was clipped by 3 bases and J by 1 base, with 12 bases between them. Germline V gene lookup returns CDR1 LNHDA and CDR2 SQIVND (reference sequence). CDR3 DNA: TGTGCCAGTAGTATCTCGGCGGGACCGAACACTGAAGCTTTCTTT. This encodes CASSISAGPNTEAFF.

The rearrangement links TRBV19 to TRBJ1-6; D is ambiguous. The CDR3 contains 15 residues. Germline V gene sequence: CDR1 LNHDA, CDR2 SQIVND (reference sequence). Trimming removed 3 bases from V and 6 bases from J, with 12 bases in between. The DNA of the CDR3 is TGTGCCAGTAGTATTATGGAGGGCAGTAATTCACCCCTCCACTTT. This encodes CASSIMEGSNSPLHF.

The CDR3 DNA sequence: TGTGCCAGCACCTGGGAGGGGTTTGGCTATGGCTACACCTTC. Amino acids: CASTWEGFGYGYTF. The chain links TRBV7-9 to TRBJ1-2, with a tentative D call TRBD1 (5 bases). V lost 7 bases to trimming and J lost 4 bases, with 16 bases between them. CDR3 length: 14 amino acids. Germline V CDR1 and CDR2: SEHNR, FQNEAQ (reference sequence). The variable domain in full, completed from reference TRBV7-9 and TRBJ1-2, reads DTGVSQNPRHKITKRGQNVTFRCDPISEHNRLYWYRQTLGQGPEFLTYFQNEAQLEKSRLLSDRFSAERPKGSFSTLEIQRTEQGDSAMYLCASTWEGFGYGYTFGSGTRLTVV.

The chain combines TRBV5-1 with TRBJ2-1; 10 positions agree with TRBD2. The V and J ends lost 4 bases and 8 bases, in that order; junction bases with no gene match: 24. Germline V gene sequence: CDR1 SGHRS, CDR2 YFSETQ. The CDR3 spans 20 residues. CDR3 region: CASSLGYRASGGWGVDEQFF. DNA of the CDR3: TGCGCCAGCAGCCTTGGATATAGGGCTAGCGGGGGTTGGGGAGTGGATGAGCAGTTCTTC.

The chain couples TRBV24-1 to TRBJ2-1; 11 bases are a match to TRBD1. The junction had 7 bases not matched to a gene; V was cut back by 2 bases and J by 5 bases. Germline loops: CDR1 KGHDR, CDR2 SFDVKD. The CDR3 has 17 residues. The DNA of the CDR3 is TGTGCCACCAGTGATTCCGGACAGGGGGCTACAAACAATGAGCAGTTCTTC. It yields the protein CATSDSGQGATNNEQFF.

The chain has TRBV13 and TRBJ1-1; a weak D match, TRBD1 (5 bases). From germline, CDR1 is PRHDT and CDR2 FYEKMQ (reference sequence). The CDR3 is 16 amino acids. V dropped 2 bases and J dropped 2 bases, with 15 bases sitting between them. The CDR3 bases are TGTGCCAGCAGCTTATTCCCGGCGGGGGACAACACTGAAGCTTTCTTT. Its translation is CASSLFPAGDNTEAFF.

The V gene is TRBV6-5, the J gene TRBJ1-1; TRBD1 might be the D (5 bases). Germline CDR1 MNHEY, CDR2 SVGAGI. CDR3 length: 13 amino acids. Trimming left V 7 bases short and J 4 bases short, with 13 bases between. The CDR3 nucleotides read TGTGCCAGCACCCGCGGGGGGGGCACTGAAGCTTTCTTT. The encoded protein is CASTRGGGTEAFF.

The rearrangement uses TRBV28 and TRBJ2-1, with 12 nucleotides matching TRBD1. V was clipped by 6 bases and J by 7 bases; unmatched bases: 10. Germline V CDR1 and CDR2: MDHEN, SYDVKM. CDR3 size: 16 residues. The CDR3 coding sequence is TGTGCCAGCAGGGGCCCGGGACAGGGGGCCGGTAATGAGCAGTTCTTC. As protein: CASRGPGQGAGNEQFF. The complete variable domain, with remaining parts taken from reference TRBV28 and TRBJ2-1, reads DVKVTQSSRYLVKRTGEKVFLECVQDMDHENMFWYRQDPGLGLRLIYFSYDVKMKEKGDIPEGYSVSREKKERFSLILESASTNQTSMYLCASRGPGQGAGNEQFFGPGTRLTVL.

The rearrangement links TRBV5-1 to TRBJ2-5; TRBD1 aligns across 7 bases. Per germline, CDR1 SGHRS and CDR2 YFSETQ. The CDR3 consists of 14 residues. Germline trimming cut 7 bases from V and 1 base from J; bases unmatched to any gene: 7. CDR3 region: CASYRDSLQETQYF. In DNA, the CDR3 is TGCGCCAGCTACCGGGACAGCCTCCAAGAGACCCAGTACTTC.

J is TRBJ2-4 and V is TRBV29-1, with D perhaps TRBD1 (6 bases). The CDR3 contains 14 residues. Germline CDR1 is SQVTM and CDR2 is ANQGSEA. Trimming cost V 0 bases and J 6 bases, with 12 bases left between them. The DNA of the CDR3 is TGCAGCGTTGAAGATCCCAGGGGAAGAAACATTCAGTACTTC. Protein sequence: CSVEDPRGRNIQYF.

V gene TRBV19 combines with J gene TRBJ2-3; 7 nucleotides line up with TRBD2. Germline V lookup: CDR1 LNHDA, CDR2 SQIVND (reference sequence). This CDR3 spans 14 amino acids. Trimming cost V 4 bases and J 2 bases; bases outside gene matches: 3. DNA for the CDR3: TGTGCCAGTAGTAGGAGCGGGGTCACAGATACGCAGTATTTT. It specifies CASSRSGVTDTQYF.

In its sample, this clone was seen once. The chain couples TRBV3-1 (or the pseudogene TRBV3-2) to TRBJ1-6; 10 nucleotides match TRBD1. The germline CDR1 and CDR2 sequences are LGHDT and YNNKEL (reference sequence). The CDR3 covers 14 residues. V trimming: 6 bases; J trimming: 9 bases; junction bases outside the gene matches: 5. CDR3 protein: CASSTGQGTSPLHF. For the CDR3, the DNA is TGTGCCAGCAGTACGGGACAGGGGACTTCACCCCTCCACTTT.